Below are 28 T cell receptor beta chains sequenced from a single sample in a study of cytomegalovirus exposure and HLA in healthy donors. 60 Vbeta and 13 Jbeta primers were used in PCR. Sequencing was performed with immunoSEQ multiplex PCR; in TCRdb, only in-frame clones are kept and a portion is missing. Of about 110,000 clones detected, roughly 69% appear once; the ten largest clones hold 2.6%. Sequences were obtained from PBMCs. These receptors came from a man aged 50-59 years in good health and CMV-seropositive.

The rearrangement joins TRBV9 to TRBJ2-7; 7 bases line up with TRBD1. CDR1 and CDR2 from the germline V gene are SGDLS and YYNGEE. With V trimmed by 4 bases and J by 5 bases, 15 bases remained unmatched. The CDR3 covers 16 residues. The CDR3 protein is CASSPERIYRGDEQYF. CDR3 sequence (DNA): TGTGCCAGCAGCCCGGAACGGATTTACAGGGGCGACGAGCAGTACTTC.

The V call is TRBV7-9, the J call TRBJ1-2, with a possible D match to TRBD1 (5 bases). CDR1 is SEHNR and CDR2 is FQNEAQ in the germline V gene (reference sequence). The CDR3 has 14 residues. Trimming took off 1 base at V and 4 bases at J, with 10 bases between the two ends. The CDR3: CASSLGGDIYGYTF. The DNA of the CDR3 is TGTGCCAGCAGCTTAGGGGGCGATATCTATGGCTACACCTTC.

The V gene is TRBV5-1, the J gene TRBJ2-3, with 7 positions matching TRBD2. The trim removed 4 bases at V and 0 bases at J, leaving 8 bases unmatched. Germline V gene sequence: CDR1 SGHRS, CDR2 YFSETQ. The CDR3 sequence is 16 residues long. CDR3 sequence: CASSRIVGGSTDTQYF. The CDR3, as DNA: TGCGCCAGCAGCCGCATAGTGGGGGGGAGCACAGATACGCAGTATTTT.

The rearrangement joins TRBV11-2 to TRBJ2-7; 10 nucleotides line up with TRBD1. CDR1 is SGHAT, CDR2 FQNNGV, per germline. The V gene end was trimmed by 5 bases and the J gene end by 1 base; junction bases not matched to a gene: 5. The CDR3 length is 15 residues. The CDR3 here is CASSARTGGSYEQYF. DNA of the CDR3: TGTGCCAGCAGCGCCCGGACAGGGGGGTCCTACGAGCAGTACTTC.

This chain uses TRBV5-1 with TRBJ2-7; perhaps TRBD2 as D (5 bases). The CDR3 runs to 15 residues. The V gene lost 0 bases and the J gene lost 0 bases, with 10 bases spanning the gap. CDR1 SGHRS and CDR2 YFSETQ come from the germline V gene. CDR3 protein: CASSLVRGFSYEQYF. The CDR3 DNA is TGCGCCAGCAGCTTGGTTCGGGGATTCTCCTACGAGCAGTACTTC.

The chain recombines TRBV14 with TRBJ2-5; no firm D call. Between the trimmed V and J ends, which lost 1 base and 9 bases, there was a span of 9 bases. In germline, CDR1 is SGHDN, CDR2 FVKESK. The CDR3 has 12 residues. This CDR3 reads CASSQAGPAQYF. DNA of the CDR3: TGTGCCAGCAGCCAAGCAGGCCCGGCCCAGTACTTC. Looking up the rest from reference TRBV14 and TRBJ2-5 gives the full variable domain: EAGVTQFPSHSVIEKGQTVTLRCDPISGHDNLYWYRRVMGKEIKFLLHFVKESKQDESGMPNNRFLAERTGGTYSTLKVQPAELEDSGVYFCASSQAGPAQYFGPGTRLLVL.

The gene calls are TRBV7-6 and TRBJ2-7; TRBD1 agrees at 7 bases. With 8 bases clipped from V and 7 bases from J, the junction kept 5 bases outside the gene matches. Germline lookup yields CDR1 SGHVS and CDR2 FNYEAQ. The CDR3 spans 11 residues. DNA for the CDR3: TGTGCCAGCCGACAGGGTGATGAGCAGTACTTC. The encoded protein is CASRQGDEQYF.

This sequence joins TRBV14 and TRBJ2-7; the match to TRBD1 covers 9 bases. V gave up 4 bases and J gave up 0 bases; unmatched junction bases: 1. The length of the CDR3 is 14 residues. Germline V gene sequence: CDR1 SGHDN, CDR2 FVKESK. CDR3 protein: CASSPGQGSYEQYF. CDR3 nucleotides: TGTGCCAGCAGCCCGGGACAGGGCTCCTACGAGCAGTACTTC.

This chain uses TRBV18 with TRBJ2-1; 7 bases line up with TRBD2. The CDR3 runs to 16 residues. The junction had 15 bases not matched to a gene; V was cut back by 6 bases and J by 7 bases. CDR1 is KGHSH and CDR2 is LQKENI in the germline V gene. DNA of the CDR3: TGTGCCAGCTCCCGTACCCTAGCGGCCAACCAGAATGAGCAGTTCTTC. Amino acid sequence: CASSRTLAANQNEQFF. Drawing the rest from reference TRBV18 and TRBJ2-1, the complete variable domain is NAGVMQNPRHLVRRRGQEARLRCSPMKGHSHVYWYRQLPEEGLKFMVYLQKENIIDESGMPKERFSAEFPKEGPSILRIQQVVRGDSAAYFCASSRTLAANQNEQFFGPGTRLTVL.

The V gene is TRBV27, the J gene TRBJ1-2, with D maybe TRBD1 (5 bases). CDR3 length: 13 residues. Germline V gene data show CDR1 as MNHEY and CDR2 as SMNVEV (reference sequence). V was cut by 5 bases and J by 4 bases, with 11 bases left in between. The CDR3 is CASSLQEIYGYTF. CDR3 DNA sequence: TGTGCCAGCAGTCTACAGGAGATCTATGGCTACACCTTC.

This clone was observed once. The genes are TRBV5-1 and TRBJ2-2; D remains ambiguous. V lost 0 bases to trimming and J lost 2 bases, with 8 bases between them. Germline CDR1 SGHRS, CDR2 YFSETQ. The length of the CDR3 is 15 residues. CDR3 DNA: TGCGCCAGCAGCTTGGACAGCCCTAACACCGGGGAGCTGTTTTTT. It codes for CASSLDSPNTGELFF.

The chain employs TRBV2 and TRBJ1-1, with 8 bases matching TRBD1. This CDR3 spans 14 amino acids. The V and J ends lost 7 bases and 3 bases, in that order; junction bases with no gene match: 7. Germline assignment: CDR1 SNHLY and CDR2 FYNNEI. CDR3 in amino acids: CASILDREDTEAFF. The CDR3 bases are TGTGCCAGCATCTTGGACAGGGAGGACACTGAAGCTTTCTTT.

This clone has a handful of counts. V is TRBV5-1 and J is TRBJ1-6; 9 nucleotides align to TRBD1. Per the germline V gene, CDR1 is SGHRS and CDR2 is YFSETQ. The CDR3 length is 15 residues. The V and J ends lost 3 bases and 6 bases, in that order; junction bases with no gene match: 4. The DNA for the CDR3 is TGCGCCAGCAGCTCCGGGACAGGGTCTAATTCACCCCTCCACTTT. Encoded protein: CASSSGTGSNSPLHF.

This clone was seen more than once but under ten times. This chain links TRBV7-2 with TRBJ2-1, with 12 bases lining up with TRBD2. V shed 3 bases and J 7 bases; nucleotides not matched to a gene: 4. Germline lookup yields CDR1 SGHTA and CDR2 FQGNSA. This CDR3 has 15 residues. In DNA, the CDR3 is TGTGCCAGCAGCTTGGGACTAGCGGGCGATAATGAGCAGTTCTTC. Its translation: CASSLGLAGDNEQFF.

V is TRBV11-2 and J is TRBJ2-7, with 7 bases lining up with TRBD1. The CDR3 is 13 residues long. J lost 2 bases, V lost 5 bases, and 3 bases had no gene match. Germline CDR1 is SGHAT and CDR2 is FQNNGV. DNA for the CDR3: TGTGCCAGCAGCCCAGGGGGTGCCTACGAGCAGTACTTC. This codes for CASSPGGAYEQYF.

J is TRBJ2-5 and V is TRBV13; 11 nucleotides align to TRBD2. Germline-derived CDR1 and CDR2 are PRHDT and FYEKMQ (reference sequence). Germline trimming cut 4 bases from V and 5 bases from J; bases unmatched to any gene: 12. CDR3 length equals 17 residues. The CDR3 DNA follows: TGTGCCAGCAGCTCCGAGGGACTAGCGGAGAGAAGGGAGACCCAGTACTTC. Amino acids: CASSSEGLAERRETQYF.

Only one count was recorded for this clone. This chain links TRBV2 with TRBJ2-2, with 11 bases lining up with TRBD2. This CDR3 has 17 amino acids. The germline CDR1 and CDR2 sequences are SNHLY and FYNNEI. The J segment lost 4 bases and the V segment lost 5 bases, leaving 9 bases of the junction unmatched. The CDR3, as DNA: TGTGCCAGCAGTCCTCTGACTAGCGGGGACGTCACCGGGGAGCTGTTTTTT. It translates to CASSPLTSGDVTGELFF.

The V gene is TRBV6-5, the J gene TRBJ1-3; TRBD1 might be the D (5 bases). Looked up from germline, CDR1 is MNHEY and CDR2 is SVGAGI. V was clipped by 2 bases and J by 3 bases, with 8 bases between them. This CDR3 spans 14 amino acids. The CDR3 DNA reads as TGTGCCAGCAGTTACATTAGGGGTGGAAACACCATATATTTT. Protein sequence: CASSYIRGGNTIYF.

The genes are TRBV4-1 and TRBJ1-1; D might be TRBD1 (5 bases). V lost 4 bases, J lost 10 bases, and 16 bases lay in between. The CDR3 contains 13 residues. Germline assignment: CDR1 MGHRA and CDR2 YSYEKL. CDR3 DNA sequence: TGCGCCAGCAGCCGCCCGGTCGGGGGGGGAGCTTTCTTT. Its translation is CASSRPVGGGAFF.

The genes are TRBV7-2 and TRBJ1-2; 8 nucleotides line up with TRBD1. V was pared by 4 bases and J by 7 bases, with 11 bases of the junction left unmatched. The CDR3 is 15 residues long. Per the germline V gene, CDR1 is SGHTA and CDR2 is FQGNSA. CDR3 sequence (DNA): TGTGCCAGCAGCTCCCCCCGGGACAGGTTAAGTGGCTACACCTTC. It codes for CASSSPRDRLSGYTF.

V usage is TRBV5-1 and J usage is TRBJ2-4, with TRBD1 matching 10 bases. CDR3 length equals 16 residues. Germline CDR1 SGHRS, CDR2 YFSETQ. J lost 3 bases, V lost 1 base, and 4 bases had no gene match. This CDR3 is CASSLYRTGGKNIQYF. In DNA form, the CDR3 reads TGCGCCAGCAGCTTGTATAGGACAGGGGGCAAAAACATTCAGTACTTC.

The chain employs TRBV5-1 and TRBJ1-6; 9 nucleotides agree with TRBD1. Per the germline V gene, CDR1 is SGHRS and CDR2 is YFSETQ. The CDR3 is 15 residues long. V was pared by 2 bases and J by 9 bases, with 6 bases of the junction left unmatched. CDR3 residues: CASSLTGGAGSPLHF. In DNA form, the CDR3 reads TGCGCCAGCAGCTTAACAGGGGGCGCGGGTTCACCCCTCCACTTT.

The chain combines TRBV5-6 with TRBJ2-7; D possibly corresponds to TRBD1 (6 bases). This CDR3 comprises 13 residues. Trimming left V 0 bases short and J 3 bases short, with 7 bases between. Germline V gene lookup returns CDR1 SGHDT and CDR2 YYEEEE. CDR3 sequence: CASSLEQGYEQYF. The CDR3 nucleotides are TGTGCCAGCAGCTTGGAACAGGGCTACGAGCAGTACTTC.

In this sample, this clone turned up a few times. This sequence joins TRBV6-1 and TRBJ1-6, with 11 positions matching TRBD1. V was pared by 8 bases and J by 11 bases, with 11 bases of the junction left unmatched. Germline values: CDR1 MNHNS, CDR2 SASEGT. This CDR3 has 15 residues. DNA of the CDR3: TGTGCCAGCTCCCGGGGGGGGACAGGGGGGCCACCCCTCCACTTT. Translated: CASSRGGTGGPPLHF.

This clone is medium-sized (0.01 to 0.1%) in the sample. The chain joins TRBV9 to TRBJ2-7, with 7 nucleotides matching TRBD1. V gave up 4 bases and J gave up 2 bases; unmatched junction bases: 6. There are 14 residues in the CDR3. Germline lookup yields CDR1 SGDLS and CDR2 YYNGEE. The CDR3, as DNA: TGTGCCAGCAGCCCGACAGGGCTTGCCTACGAGCAGTACTTC. Protein sequence: CASSPTGLAYEQYF. Using reference TRBV9 and TRBJ2-7 for the parts outside the CDR3, the full variable domain is DSGVTQTPKHLITATGQRVTLRCSPRSGDLSVYWYQQSLDQGLQFLIQYYNGEERAKGNILERFSAQQFPDLHSELNLSSLELGDSALYFCASSPTGLAYEQYFGPGTRLTVT.

This clone was counted between two and nine times. The chain links TRBV7-8 to TRBJ1-1; 7 bases map to TRBD1. V trimming: 5 bases; J trimming: 3 bases; junction bases outside the gene matches: 6. Germline V lookup: CDR1 SGHVS, CDR2 FQNEAQ. The CDR3 runs to 14 residues. CDR3 DNA sequence: TGTGCCAGCAGCCCCCGGACAGGAGACACTGAAGCTTTCTTT. Translated: CASSPRTGDTEAFF. Filled out from reference TRBV7-8 and TRBJ1-1, the complete variable domain reads GAGVSQSPRYKVAKRGQDVALRCDPISGHVSLFWYQQALGQGPEFLTYFQNEAQLDKSGLPSDRFFAERPEGSVSTLKIQRTQQEDSAVYLCASSPRTGDTEAFFGQGTRLTVV.

The genes are TRBV10-3 and TRBJ2-1; 8 bases are a match to TRBD2. Per the germline V gene, CDR1 is ENHRY and CDR2 is SYGVKD. With V trimmed by 6 bases and J by 4 bases, 5 bases remained unmatched. The CDR3 spans 14 residues. The CDR3 is CAISATSAYNEQFF. CDR3 nucleotides: TGTGCCATCAGCGCGACTAGCGCTTACAATGAGCAGTTCTTC.

The chain has TRBV6-1 and TRBJ2-1; TRBD1 agrees at 9 bases. The CDR3 contains 13 residues. Trimming cost V 6 bases and J 5 bases; bases outside gene matches: 2. Germline V CDR1 and CDR2: MNHNS, SASEGT. CDR3 DNA: TGTGCCAGCAGGGGACAGGGAGACAATGAGCAGTTCTTC. Its protein is CASRGQGDNEQFF.